This TCR beta chain was observed in a study of T-cell memory formation after mild COVID-19. Turning to the study itself: For the most part, TCR clusters were specific to one donor.

TCRdb fed the 5' RACE reads into MiXCR, producing one record per CDR3 protein. The table lists around 180,000 distinct CDR3 sequences, roughly 16% of them singletons. The study, taken as a whole, reports: For contracting clones, CD4+ ones sat mainly in CM and EM, CD8+ in EMRA. Clones that contracted from day 15 to 85 were balanced CD4/CD8, while later expanders leaned CD4+.

This clonotype was counted a few times. Its cognate antigen is unknown. The sample was PBMCs or a T cell subset sorted from them (not recorded which). The receptor's source is an adult woman who had mild COVID-19 (a few samples of this study predate the infection). Cell type and time point are not known.

The CDR3 protein is CASSVGQADYTF. The CDR3 DNA reads as TGTGCCAGCAGCGTCGGACAGGCGGACTACACCTTC. The V call is TRBV9, the J call TRBJ1-2; the match to TRBD1 covers 7 bases. The CDR3 is 12 amino acids. With V trimmed by 2 bases and J by 10 bases, 5 bases remained unmatched. Germline V gene lookup returns CDR1 SGDLS and CDR2 YYNGEE.